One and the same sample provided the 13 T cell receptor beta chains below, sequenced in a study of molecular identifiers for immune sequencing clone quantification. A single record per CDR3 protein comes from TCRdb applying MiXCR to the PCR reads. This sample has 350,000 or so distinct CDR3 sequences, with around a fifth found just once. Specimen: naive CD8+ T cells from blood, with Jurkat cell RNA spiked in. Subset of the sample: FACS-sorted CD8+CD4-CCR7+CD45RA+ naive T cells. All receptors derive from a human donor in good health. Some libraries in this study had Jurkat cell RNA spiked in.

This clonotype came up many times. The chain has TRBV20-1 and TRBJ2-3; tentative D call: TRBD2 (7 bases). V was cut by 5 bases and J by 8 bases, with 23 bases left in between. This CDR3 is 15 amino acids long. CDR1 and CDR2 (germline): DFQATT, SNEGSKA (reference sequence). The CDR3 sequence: CSAPLFAGEGGTQYF. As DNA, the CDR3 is TGCAGTGCTCCCCTCTTTGCGGGGGAGGGGGGTACGCAGTATTTT.

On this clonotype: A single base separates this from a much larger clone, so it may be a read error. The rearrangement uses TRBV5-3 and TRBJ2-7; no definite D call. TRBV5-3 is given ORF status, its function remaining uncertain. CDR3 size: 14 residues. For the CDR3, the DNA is TGTACCAGCAGCTTGGTGGTACGCTGGGTAGAGCAGTACTTC. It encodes CTSSLVVRWVEQYF.

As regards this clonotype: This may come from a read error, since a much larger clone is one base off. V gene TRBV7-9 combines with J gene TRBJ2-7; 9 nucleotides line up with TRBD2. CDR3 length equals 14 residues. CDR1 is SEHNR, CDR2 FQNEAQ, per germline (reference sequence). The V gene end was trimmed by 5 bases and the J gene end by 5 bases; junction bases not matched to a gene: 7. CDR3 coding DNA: TGTGCCAGCAGCGTCTTAGCGGGGGACCACGAGCAGTACTTC. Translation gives CASSVLAGDHEQYF.

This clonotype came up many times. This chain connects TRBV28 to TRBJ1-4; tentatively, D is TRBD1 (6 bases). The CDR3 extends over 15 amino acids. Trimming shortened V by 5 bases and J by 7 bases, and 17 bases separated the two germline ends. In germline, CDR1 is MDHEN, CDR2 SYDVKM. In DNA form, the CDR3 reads TGTGCCAGCAGTCCCTACAGGGCGTTACTTGAAAAACTGTTTTTT. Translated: CASSPYRALLEKLFF. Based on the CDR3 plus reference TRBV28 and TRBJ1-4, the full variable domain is DVKVTQSSRYLVKRTGEKVFLECVQDMDHENMFWYRQDPGLGLRLIYFSYDVKMKEKGDIPEGYSVSREKKERFSLILESASTNQTSMYLCASSPYRALLEKLFFGSGTQLSVL.

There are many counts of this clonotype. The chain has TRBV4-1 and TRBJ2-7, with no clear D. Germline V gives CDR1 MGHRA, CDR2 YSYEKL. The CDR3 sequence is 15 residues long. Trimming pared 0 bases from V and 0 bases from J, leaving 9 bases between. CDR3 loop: CASSQDILSSYEQYF. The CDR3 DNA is TGCGCCAGCAGCCAAGATATCCTCAGCTCCTACGAGCAGTACTTC.

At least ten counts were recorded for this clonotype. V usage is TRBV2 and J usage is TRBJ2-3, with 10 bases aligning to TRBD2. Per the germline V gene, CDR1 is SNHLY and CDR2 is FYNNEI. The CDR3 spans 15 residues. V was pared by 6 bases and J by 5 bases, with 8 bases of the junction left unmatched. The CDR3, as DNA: TGTGCCAGCAGCCCGGGACTAGCGTCTCTAGATACGCAGTATTTT. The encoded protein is CASSPGLASLDTQYF. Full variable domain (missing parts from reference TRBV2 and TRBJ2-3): EPEVTQTPSHQVTQMGQEVILRCVPISNHLYFYWYRQILGQKVEFLVSFYNNEISEKSEIFDDQFSVERPDGSNFTLKIRSTKLEDSAMYFCASSPGLASLDTQYFGPGTRLTVL.

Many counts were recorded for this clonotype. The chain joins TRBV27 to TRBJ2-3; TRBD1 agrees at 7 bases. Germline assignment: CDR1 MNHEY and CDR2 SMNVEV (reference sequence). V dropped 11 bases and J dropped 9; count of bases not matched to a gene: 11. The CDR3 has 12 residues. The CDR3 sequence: CAVRGQSVTQYF. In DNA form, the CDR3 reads TGTGCCGTGAGGGGACAGAGTGTGACGCAGTATTTT.

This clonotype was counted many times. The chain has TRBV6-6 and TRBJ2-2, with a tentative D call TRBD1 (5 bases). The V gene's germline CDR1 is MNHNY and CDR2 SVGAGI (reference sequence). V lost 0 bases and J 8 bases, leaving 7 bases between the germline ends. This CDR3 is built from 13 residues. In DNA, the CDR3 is TGTGCCAGCAGTTACTCCGCAGGGGGGGAGCTGTTTTTT. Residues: CASSYSAGGELFF.

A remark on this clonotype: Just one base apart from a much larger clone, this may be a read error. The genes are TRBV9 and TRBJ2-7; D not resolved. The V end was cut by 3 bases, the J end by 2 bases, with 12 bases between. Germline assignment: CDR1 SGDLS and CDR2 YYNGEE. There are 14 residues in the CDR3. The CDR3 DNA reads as TGTGCCAGCAGCGCGGCAAGCTCGGCCTACGAGCAGTACTTC. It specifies CASSAASSAYEQYF.

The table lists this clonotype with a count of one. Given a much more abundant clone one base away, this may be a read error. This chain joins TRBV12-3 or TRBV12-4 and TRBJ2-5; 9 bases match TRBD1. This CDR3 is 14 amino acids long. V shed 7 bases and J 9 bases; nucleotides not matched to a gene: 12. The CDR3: CASKIQGARESQYF. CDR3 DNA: TGTGCCAGCAAAATACAGGGGGCGCGGGAGTCCCAGTACTTC.

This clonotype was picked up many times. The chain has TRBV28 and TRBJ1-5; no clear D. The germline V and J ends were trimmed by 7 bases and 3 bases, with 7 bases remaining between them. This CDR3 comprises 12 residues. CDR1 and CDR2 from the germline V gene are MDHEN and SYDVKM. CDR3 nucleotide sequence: TGTGCCAGCACGGGGATCAATCAGCCCCAGCATTTT. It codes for CASTGINQPQHF.

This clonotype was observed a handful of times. The CDR3 loop is CASSSGLMATQYF. CDR3 nucleotides: TGTGCCAGCAGCTCCGGCCTCATGGCGACCCAGTACTTC. The chain recombines TRBV11-2 with TRBJ2-5; D not resolved. The CDR3 is 13 residues long. V lost 4 bases to trimming and J lost 7 bases, with 13 bases between them. Looked up from germline, CDR1 is SGHAT and CDR2 is FQNNGV.

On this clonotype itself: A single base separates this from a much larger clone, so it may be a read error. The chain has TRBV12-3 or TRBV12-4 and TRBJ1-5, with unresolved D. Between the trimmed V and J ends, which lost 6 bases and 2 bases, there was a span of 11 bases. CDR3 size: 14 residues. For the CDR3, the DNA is TGTGCCAGCAGACCTTCCTACGGCAATCAGCCCCAGCATTTT. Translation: CASRPSYGNQPQHF.